This TCR beta chain was identified during a study of shared clonotypes between healthy human individuals. Findings and limits, study-wide: Estimated richness values were generally larger in naive subsets than in memory subsets.

Here immunoSEQ multiplex PCR was the method, and the copy in TCRdb shows in-frame clones only, minus some. The data contain under 750,000 clones, roughly 72% of them seen just once; the ten biggest clones take up approximately 1.7%. V trimming: 7 bases; J trimming: 4 bases; junction bases outside the gene matches: 5. The length of the CDR3 is 13 residues. CDR1 is SNHLY, CDR2 FYNNEI, per germline. Remarks on this clone: The antigen remains undetermined.

V gene TRBV2 combines with J gene TRBJ2-7, with 9 bases lining up with TRBD2. The sample consisted of memory CD4+ T cells sorted from blood. Stated subset: CD45RA-negative fraction. This sequence originates from a woman in her 30s in good health. The CDR3 nucleotides read TGTGCCAGCACTCCGGGACTAGCTTACGAGCAGTACTTC. The encoded protein is CASTPGLAYEQYF.